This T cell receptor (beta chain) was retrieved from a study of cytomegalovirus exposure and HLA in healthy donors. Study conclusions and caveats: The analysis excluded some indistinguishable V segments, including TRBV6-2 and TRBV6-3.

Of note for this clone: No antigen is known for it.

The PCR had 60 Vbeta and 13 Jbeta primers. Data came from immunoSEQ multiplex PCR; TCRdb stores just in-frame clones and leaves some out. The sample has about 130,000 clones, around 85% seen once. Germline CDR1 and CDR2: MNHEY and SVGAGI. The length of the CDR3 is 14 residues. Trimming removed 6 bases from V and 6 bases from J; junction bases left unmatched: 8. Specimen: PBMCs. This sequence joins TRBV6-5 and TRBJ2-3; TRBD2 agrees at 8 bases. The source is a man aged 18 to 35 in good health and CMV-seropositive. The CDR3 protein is CASRVGGAMDTQYF. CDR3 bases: TGTGCCAGCAGAGTCGGGGGGGCCATGGATACGCAGTATTTT.